The clone carrying this T cell receptor (beta chain) was seen just once. This entry belongs to a study of OX40 agonist ivuxolimab in advanced cancers. Only in-frame clones appear in the TCRdb table, and some are missing; sequencing was by immunoSEQ multiplex PCR. The sample lists roughly 70,000 clones; about nine tenths were seen once. The CDR3 covers 15 residues. Germline CDR1 reads SGHAT; CDR2 reads FQNNGV. The ends lost 5 bases at V and 8 bases at J; junction bases unmatched: 7. The source is an adult with an advanced solid tumor such as melanoma, head and neck, liver or kidney cancer. Sequencing was performed on CD4+ or CD8+ T cells sorted from blood, taken in a trial of the OX40 agonist ivuxolimab. The V gene is TRBV11-2, the J gene TRBJ2-1, with 12 bases lining up with TRBD2. The CDR3 here is CASSLLAGGPDEQFF. Here the CDR3 DNA reads TGTGCCAGCAGCCTGCTAGCGGGGGGGCCCGATGAGCAGTTCTTC.